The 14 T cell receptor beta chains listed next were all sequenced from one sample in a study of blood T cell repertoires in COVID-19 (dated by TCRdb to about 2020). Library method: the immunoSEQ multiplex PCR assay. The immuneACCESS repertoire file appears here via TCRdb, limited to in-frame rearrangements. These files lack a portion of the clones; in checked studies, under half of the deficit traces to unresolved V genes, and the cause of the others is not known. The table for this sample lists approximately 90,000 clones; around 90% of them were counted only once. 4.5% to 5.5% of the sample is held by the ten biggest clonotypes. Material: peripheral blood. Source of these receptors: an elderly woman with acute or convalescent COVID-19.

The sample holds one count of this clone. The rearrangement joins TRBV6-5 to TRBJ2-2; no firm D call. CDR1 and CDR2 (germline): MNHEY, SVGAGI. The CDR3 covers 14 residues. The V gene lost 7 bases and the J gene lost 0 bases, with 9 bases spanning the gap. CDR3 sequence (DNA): TGTGCCAGCAATGCGCGAGCGAACACCGGGGAGCTGTTTTTT. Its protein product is CASNARANTGELFF.

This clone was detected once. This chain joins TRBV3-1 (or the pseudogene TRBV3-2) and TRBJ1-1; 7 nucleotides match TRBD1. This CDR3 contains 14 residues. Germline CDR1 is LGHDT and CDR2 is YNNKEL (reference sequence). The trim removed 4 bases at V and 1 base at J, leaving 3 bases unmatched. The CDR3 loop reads CASSLTGANTEAFF. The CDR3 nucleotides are TGTGCCAGCAGCCTAACAGGGGCGAACACTGAAGCTTTCTTT.

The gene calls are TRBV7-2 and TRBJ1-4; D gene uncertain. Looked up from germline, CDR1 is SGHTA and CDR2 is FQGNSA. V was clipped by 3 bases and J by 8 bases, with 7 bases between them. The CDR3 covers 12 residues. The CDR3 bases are TGTGCCAGCAGCTTGTTGGGCGAAAAACTGTTTTTT. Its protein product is CASSLLGEKLFF.

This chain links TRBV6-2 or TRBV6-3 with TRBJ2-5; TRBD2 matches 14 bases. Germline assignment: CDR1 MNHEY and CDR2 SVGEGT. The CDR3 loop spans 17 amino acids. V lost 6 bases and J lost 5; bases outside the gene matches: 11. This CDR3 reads CASSPHEGTSGGETQYF. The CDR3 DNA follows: TGTGCCAGCAGCCCCCACGAGGGGACTAGCGGGGGTGAGACCCAGTACTTC.

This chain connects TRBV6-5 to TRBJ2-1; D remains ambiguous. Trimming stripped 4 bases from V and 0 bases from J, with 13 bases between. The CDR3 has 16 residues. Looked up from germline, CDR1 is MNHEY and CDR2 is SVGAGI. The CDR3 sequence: CASSSDSTNSYNEQFF. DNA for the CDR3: TGTGCCAGCAGTTCCGACTCAACCAACTCCTACAATGAGCAGTTCTTC.

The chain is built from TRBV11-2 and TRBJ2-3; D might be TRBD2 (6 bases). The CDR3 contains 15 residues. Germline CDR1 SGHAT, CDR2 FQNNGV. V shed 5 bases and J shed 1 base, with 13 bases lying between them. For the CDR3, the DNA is TGTGCCAGCAGCCGCGGGGCCCGGGGCACAGATACGCAGTATTTT. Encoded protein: CASSRGARGTDTQYF.

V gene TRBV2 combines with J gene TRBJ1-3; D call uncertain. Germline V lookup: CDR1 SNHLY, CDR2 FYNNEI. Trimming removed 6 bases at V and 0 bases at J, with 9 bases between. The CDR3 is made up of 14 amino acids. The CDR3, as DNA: TGTGCCAGCAGAACTGACATCTCTGGAAACACCATATATTTT. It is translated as CASRTDISGNTIYF.

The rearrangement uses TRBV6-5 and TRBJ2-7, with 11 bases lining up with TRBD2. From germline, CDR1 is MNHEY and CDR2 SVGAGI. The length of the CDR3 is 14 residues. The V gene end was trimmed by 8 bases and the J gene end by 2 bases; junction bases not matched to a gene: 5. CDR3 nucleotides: TGTGCCAGCGCTAGCGGGGGGCAAGCCTACGAGCAGTACTTC. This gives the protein CASASGGQAYEQYF.

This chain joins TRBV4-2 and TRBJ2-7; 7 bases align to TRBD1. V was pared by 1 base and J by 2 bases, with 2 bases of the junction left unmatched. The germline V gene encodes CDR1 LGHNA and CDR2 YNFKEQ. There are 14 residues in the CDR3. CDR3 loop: CASSQGQGTYEQYF. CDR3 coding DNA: TGTGCCAGCAGCCAAGGACAGGGCACCTACGAGCAGTACTTC.

CDR3 in amino acids: CASSYSRGTGELFF. The DNA of the CDR3 is TGTGCCAGCAGCTATAGTCGGGGAACCGGGGAGCTGTTTTTT. The genes are TRBV11-3 and TRBJ2-2; possible D gene TRBD2, 5 bases. The V gene's germline CDR1 is SGHNT and CDR2 YENEEA. The CDR3 consists of 14 residues. V was pared by 4 bases and J by 5 bases, with 11 bases between.

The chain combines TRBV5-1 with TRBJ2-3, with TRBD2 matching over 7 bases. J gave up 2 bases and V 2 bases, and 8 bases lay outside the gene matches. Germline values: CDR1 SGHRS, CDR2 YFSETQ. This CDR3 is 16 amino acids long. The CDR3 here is CASSFIASGTTDTQYF. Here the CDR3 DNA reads TGCGCCAGCAGCTTTATCGCTAGCGGCACCACAGATACGCAGTATTTT.

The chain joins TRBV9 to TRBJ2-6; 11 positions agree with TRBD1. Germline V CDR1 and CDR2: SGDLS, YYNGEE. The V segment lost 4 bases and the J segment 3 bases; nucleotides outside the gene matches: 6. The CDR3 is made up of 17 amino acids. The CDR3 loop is CASSPRTGGFGANVLTF. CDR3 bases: TGTGCCAGCAGCCCCCGGACAGGGGGCTTTGGGGCCAACGTCCTGACTTTC.

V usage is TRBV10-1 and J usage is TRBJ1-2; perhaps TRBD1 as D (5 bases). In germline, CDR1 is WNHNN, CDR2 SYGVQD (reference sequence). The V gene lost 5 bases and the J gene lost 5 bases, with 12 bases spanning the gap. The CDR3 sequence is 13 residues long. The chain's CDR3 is CASSPNQGYGYTF. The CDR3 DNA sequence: TGCGCCAGCAGTCCGAACCAGGGATATGGCTACACCTTC.

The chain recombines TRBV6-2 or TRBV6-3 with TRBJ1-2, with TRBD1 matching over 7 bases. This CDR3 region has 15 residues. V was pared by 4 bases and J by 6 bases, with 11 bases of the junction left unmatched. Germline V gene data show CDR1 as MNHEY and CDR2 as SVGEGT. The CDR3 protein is CASSLETGKRNGYTF. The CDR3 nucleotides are TGTGCCAGCAGTTTGGAGACAGGGAAAAGAAATGGCTACACCTTC.